This T cell receptor (beta chain) is from a study of patients and donors after allogeneic stem cell transplantation. This clonotype was observed a handful of times. J lost 3 bases, V lost 4 bases, and 5 bases had no gene match. Germline assignment: CDR1 MGHRA and CDR2 YSYEKL. The CDR3 spans 14 residues. TCRdb reprocessed the RT-PCR reads with MiXCR, giving one entry per CDR3 protein. Here the sample spans 900,000 to 1,000,000 distinct CDR3 sequences, roughly 18% being singletons. Material for sequencing was blood, either unsorted or a sorted T cell fraction (not recorded which). This chain joins TRBV4-1 and TRBJ2-7; 8 nucleotides align to TRBD2. The source is a human donor who was either an allogeneic HSCT recipient or a stem cell or donor lymphocyte infusion donor (not recorded which). It is not recorded whose cells these are; they may come from a transplant donor. CDR3 sequence: CASSPGGAYYEQYF. For the CDR3, the DNA is TGCGCCAGCAGCCCGGGGGGGGCTTACTACGAGCAGTACTTC.